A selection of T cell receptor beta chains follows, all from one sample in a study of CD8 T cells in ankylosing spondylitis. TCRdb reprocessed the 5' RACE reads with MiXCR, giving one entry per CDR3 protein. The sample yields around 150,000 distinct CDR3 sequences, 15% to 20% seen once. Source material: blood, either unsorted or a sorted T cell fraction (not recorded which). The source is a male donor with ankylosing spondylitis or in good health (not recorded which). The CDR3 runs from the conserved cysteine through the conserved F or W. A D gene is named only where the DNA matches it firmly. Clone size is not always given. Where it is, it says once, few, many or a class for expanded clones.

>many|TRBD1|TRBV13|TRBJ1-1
TGTGCCAGCAGGGGACAGCTGAACACTGAAGCTTTCTTT
CASRGQLNTEAFF
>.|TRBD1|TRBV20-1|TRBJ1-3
TGCAGTGCTAGAAACCGGGACAGGGGAAACACCATATATTTT
CSARNRDRGNTIYF
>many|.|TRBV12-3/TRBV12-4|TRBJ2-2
TGTGCCAGCAGTTTTCAGAGGGGTACCGGGGAGCTGTTTTTT
CASSFQRGTGELFF
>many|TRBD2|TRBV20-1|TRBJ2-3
TGCAGTGCTAGCCCCCACCTAGCGGGAGGGCCCACAGATACGCAGTATTTT
CSASPHLAGGPTDTQYF
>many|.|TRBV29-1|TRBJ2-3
TGCAGCGTTGAAGGGATGGGAACAGATACGCAGTATTTT
CSVEGMGTDTQYF
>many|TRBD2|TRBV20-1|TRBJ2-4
TGCGGGGGTCTAGCGGGTCACATTCAGTACTTC
CGGLAGHIQYF
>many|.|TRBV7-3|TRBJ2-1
TGTGCCAGCAGCTTAACGTTGAGGGGCAATGAGCAGTTCTTC
CASSLTLRGNEQFF
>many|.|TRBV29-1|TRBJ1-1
TGCAGCGTTGTGTTCAGGGGATACACTGAAGCTTTCTTT
CSVVFRGYTEAFF
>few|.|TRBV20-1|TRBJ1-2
TGCAGTGCCTTAGACCCAAAAGGAGCCTCTAACTATGGCTACACCTTC
CSALDPKGASNYGYTF
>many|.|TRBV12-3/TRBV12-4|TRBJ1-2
TGTGCCAGCAGTTTCCGGAACACAGCTAACTATGGCTACACCTTC
CASSFRNTANYGYTF
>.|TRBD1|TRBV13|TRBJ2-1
TGTGCCAGCAGCTCTTGGGGACAGTTGAATGAGCAGTTCTTC
CASSSWGQLNEQFF
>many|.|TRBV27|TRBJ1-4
TGTGCCAGCAGTCCAGGAGATTCGAATGAAAAACTGTTTTTT
CASSPGDSNEKLFF
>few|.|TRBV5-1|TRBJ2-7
TGCGCCAGCAGCTTCAACGGCGGAACGACCTACGAGCAGTACTTC
CASSFNGGTTYEQYF
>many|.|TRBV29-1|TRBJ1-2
TGCAGCGTTGGAGGACAGAGCTATGGCTACACCTTC
CSVGGQSYGYTF
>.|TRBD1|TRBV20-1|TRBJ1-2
TGCAGTGCCTGGGACAGGGAATTTCATGGCTACACCTTC
CSAWDREFHGYTF
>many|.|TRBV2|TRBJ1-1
TGTGCCAGCAACAGGGCAATTGAAGCTTTCTTT
CASNRAIEAFF
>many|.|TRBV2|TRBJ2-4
TGTGCCAGCAGTGAACGGAACATTCAGTACTTC
CASSERNIQYF
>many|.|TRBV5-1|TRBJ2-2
TGCGCCAGCACTCAGACTGGGGGGTACGACACCGGGGAGCTGTTTTTT
CASTQTGGYDTGELFF
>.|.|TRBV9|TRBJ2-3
TGTGCCAGCAGCCCAGGAGGTGCGGTAGGCACAGATACGCAGTATTTT
CASSPGGAVGTDTQYF
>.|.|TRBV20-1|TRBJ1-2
TGCAGTGCTAGAGTGATATTAGTAGGGTACAGCCTCAGTAACTATGGCTACACCTTC
CSARVILVGYSLSNYGYTF
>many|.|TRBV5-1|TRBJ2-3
TGCGCCAGCAGCTCCGACACAGATACGCAGTATTTT
CASSSDTDTQYF
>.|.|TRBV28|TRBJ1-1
TGTGCCAGCAGTTTCGGGGATTCTTTGGGCACTGAAGCTTTCTTT
CASSFGDSLGTEAFF
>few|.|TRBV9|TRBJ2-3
TGTGCCAGCAGCGTAGATCAACTAGGAGGGGATACGCAGTATTTT
CASSVDQLGGDTQYF
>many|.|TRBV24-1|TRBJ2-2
TGTGCCACAGAAAGTCTTACCGGGGAGCTGTTTTTT
CATESLTGELFF
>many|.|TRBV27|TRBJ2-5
TGTGCCAGCAGTTTAGGCAGGGGGGGAGAGACCCAGTACTTC
CASSLGRGGETQYF
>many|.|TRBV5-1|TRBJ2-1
TGCGCCAGCAGTTTTGGAATTACAACCCACAATGAGCAGTTCTTC
CASSFGITTHNEQFF
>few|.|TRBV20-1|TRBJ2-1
TGCAGTGCCCAGGGGAATTACAATGAGCAGTTCTTC
CSAQGNYNEQFF
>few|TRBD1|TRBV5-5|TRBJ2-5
TGTGCCAGCAGCTTGAGGACAGGGCTGTACCAAGAGACCCAGTACTTC
CASSLRTGLYQETQYF
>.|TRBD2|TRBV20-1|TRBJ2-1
TGCAGTGCTAGGGGGGGACTAGGGGATGAGCAGTTCTTC
CSARGGLGDEQFF
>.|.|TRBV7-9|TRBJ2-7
TGTGCCAGCAGCTCAACGACAGGAGTTCTCTCCTACGAGCAGTACTTC
CASSSTTGVLSYEQYF
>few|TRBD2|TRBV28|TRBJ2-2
TGTGCCAGCTTTCCTAGCGGGAGTGGGAACACCGGGGAGCTGTTTTTT
CASFPSGSGNTGELFF
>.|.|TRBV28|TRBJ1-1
TGTGCGCTGCGTGGAGACACTGAAGCTTTCTTT
CALRGDTEAFF
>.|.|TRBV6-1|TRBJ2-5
TGTGCCAGCAGTGTCCGGGGGGCTGAGACCCAGTACTTC
CASSVRGAETQYF
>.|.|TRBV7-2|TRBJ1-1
TGTGCCAGCAGCTTAGTTGGCAGATTAAACACTGAAGCTTTCTTT
CASSLVGRLNTEAFF
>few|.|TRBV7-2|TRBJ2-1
TGTGCCAGCAGCTTAGTTTGGGGAGGCTACAATGAGCAGTTCTTC
CASSLVWGGYNEQFF
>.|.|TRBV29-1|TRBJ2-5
TGCAGCGTAATTGAGGGGGGAGAGACCCAGTACTTC
CSVIEGGETQYF
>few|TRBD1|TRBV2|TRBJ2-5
TGTGCCAGCAGTTCCTGGACAGGCGGGGAGACCCAGTACTTC
CASSSWTGGETQYF
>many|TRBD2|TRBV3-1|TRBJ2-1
TGTGCCAGCAGCCAAGATTCCCTAGCGGGACCGGAGCAGTTCTTC
CASSQDSLAGPEQFF
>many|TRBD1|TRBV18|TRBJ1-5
TGTGCCAGCTCACCGGACAGGTCTTTCGATCAGCCCCAGCATTTT
CASSPDRSFDQPQHF
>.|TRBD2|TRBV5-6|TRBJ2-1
TGTGCCAGCAGCTGGGGAGGGCGCAATGAGCAGTTCTTC
CASSWGGRNEQFF
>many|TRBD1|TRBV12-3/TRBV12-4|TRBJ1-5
TGTGCCAGCAGTCCTACAGGGGGCCAGCCCCAGCATTTT
CASSPTGGQPQHF
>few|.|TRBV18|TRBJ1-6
TGTGCCAGCTCACCGTATCACGGGGAGGATTCACCCCTCCACTTT
CASSPYHGEDSPLHF
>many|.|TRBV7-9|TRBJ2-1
TGTGCCAGCAGCGCCAAGGGCGGGTACAATGAGCAGTTCTTC
CASSAKGGYNEQFF